The 8 T cell receptor beta chains presented below share a single source sample, sequenced in a study of blood T cell repertoires in COVID-19. Measured with immunoSEQ multiplex PCR; TCRdb has only the in-frame clones, and not every one. Of 260,000 or so clones in the sample, over 75% are singletons; the top ten hold roughly 9.1%. What was sequenced was peripheral blood. These receptors all come from a man aged 18 to 30 with active or convalescent COVID-19.

The chain uses TRBV25-1 and TRBJ1-6; tentative D call: TRBD1 (5 bases). This CDR3 region has 15 residues. With 1 base removed from V and 7 bases from J, the gap between germline ends came to 11 bases. Germline V gene data show CDR1 as MGHDK and CDR2 as SYGVNS. The CDR3 reads CASSESGQGNSPLHF. The CDR3 DNA sequence: TGTGCCAGCAGTGAATCCGGGCAGGGAAATTCACCCCTCCACTTT.

The J gene is TRBJ2-7, the V gene TRBV12-3 or TRBV12-4; D is possibly TRBD1 (5 bases). There are 13 residues in the CDR3. V was cut by 4 bases and J by 2 bases, with 9 bases left in between. The CDR3 here is CASSSGHTYEQYF. CDR3 nucleotides: TGTGCCAGCAGTTCAGGACATACCTACGAGCAGTACTTC.

This rearrangement joins TRBV25-1 to TRBJ1-1; no clear D gene. Looked up from germline, CDR1 is MGHDK and CDR2 is SYGVNS. This CDR3 spans 14 amino acids. V was pared by 1 base and J by 6 bases, with 12 bases between. This chain's CDR3 is CASSELGGSPEAFF. The DNA of the CDR3 is TGTGCCAGCAGTGAATTAGGCGGGTCACCTGAAGCTTTCTTT.

V usage is TRBV25-1 and J usage is TRBJ2-1; 8 nucleotides match TRBD1. J lost 0 bases, V lost 3 bases, and 7 bases had no gene match. CDR1 and CDR2 from the germline V gene are MGHDK and SYGVNS. The CDR3 has 17 amino acids. The CDR3: CASSEGRQGSSYNEQFF. DNA of the CDR3: TGTGCCAGCAGTGAGGGACGACAGGGGAGCTCCTACAATGAGCAGTTCTTC.

V and J are TRBV9 and TRBJ2-2; 10 nucleotides match TRBD2. The CDR3 consists of 18 residues. Germline V CDR1 and CDR2: SGDLS, YYNGEE. The J segment lost 1 base and the V segment lost 0 bases, leaving 6 bases of the junction unmatched. The CDR3 spells CASSVAIAGGGNTGELFF. Written as DNA, the CDR3 is TGTGCCAGCAGCGTAGCGATAGCGGGGGGCGGGAACACCGGGGAGCTGTTTTTT.

Notes on this clone: Other DNA sequences in the sample encode the same CDR3. CDR3 nucleotide sequence: TGTGCCAGCAGCTCTAGCACAGATACGCAGTATTTT. Translation gives CASSSSTDTQYF. The V gene is TRBV7-2, the J gene TRBJ2-3; no reliable D call. Trimming stripped 4 bases from V and 0 bases from J, with 2 bases between. The length of the CDR3 is 12 residues. From germline, CDR1 is SGHTA and CDR2 FQGNSA. Complete variable domain (other parts from reference TRBV7-2 and TRBJ2-3): GAGVSQSPSNKVTEKGKDVELRCDPISGHTALYWYRQSLGQGLEFLIYFQGNSAPDKSGLPSDRFSAERTGGSVSTLTIQRTQQEDSAVYLCASSSSTDTQYFGPGTRLTVL.

The rearrangement uses TRBV5-6 and TRBJ2-2; 10 nucleotides line up with TRBD2. The CDR3 runs 17 residues. In germline, CDR1 is SGHDT, CDR2 YYEEEE. J was trimmed by 1 base and V by 0 bases; bases with no gene match: 3. CDR3 DNA: TGTGCCAGCAGCTTGGGGCTAGCGGGGGTGAACACCGGGGAGCTGTTTTTT. It is translated as CASSLGLAGVNTGELFF.

V and J are TRBV4-3 and TRBJ1-1; TRBD1 matches 7 bases. Per the germline V gene, CDR1 is LGHNA and CDR2 is YSLEER. This CDR3 comprises 15 residues. V trimming: 2 bases; J trimming: 4 bases; junction bases outside the gene matches: 7. The CDR3 sequence: CASSQQEGAFTEAFF. CDR3 sequence (DNA): TGCGCCAGCAGCCAACAGGAGGGGGCCTTCACTGAAGCTTTCTTT.